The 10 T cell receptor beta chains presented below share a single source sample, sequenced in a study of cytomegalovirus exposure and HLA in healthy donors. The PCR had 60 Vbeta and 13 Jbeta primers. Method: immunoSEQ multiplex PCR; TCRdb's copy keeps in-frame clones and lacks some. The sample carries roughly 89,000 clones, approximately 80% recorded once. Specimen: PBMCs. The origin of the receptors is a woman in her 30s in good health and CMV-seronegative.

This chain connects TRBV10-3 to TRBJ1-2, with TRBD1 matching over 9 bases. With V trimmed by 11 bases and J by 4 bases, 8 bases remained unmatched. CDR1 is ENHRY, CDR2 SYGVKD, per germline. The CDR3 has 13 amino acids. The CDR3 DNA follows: TGTGCCTCCCGACAGGGGGAGATCTATGGCTACACCTTC. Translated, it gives CASRQGEIYGYTF.

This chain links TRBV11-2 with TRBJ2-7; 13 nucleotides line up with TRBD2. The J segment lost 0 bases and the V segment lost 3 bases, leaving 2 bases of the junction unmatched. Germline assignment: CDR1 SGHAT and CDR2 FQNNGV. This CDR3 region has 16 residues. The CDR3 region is CASSFGTSGASYEQYF. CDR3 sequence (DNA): TGTGCCAGCAGCTTTGGGACTAGCGGGGCCTCCTACGAGCAGTACTTC.

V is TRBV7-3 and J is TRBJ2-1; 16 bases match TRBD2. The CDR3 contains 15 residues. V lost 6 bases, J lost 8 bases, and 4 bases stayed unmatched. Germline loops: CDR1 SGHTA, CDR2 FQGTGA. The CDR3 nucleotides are TGTGCCAGCAGGAGGGGACTAGCGGGAGGGGATGAGCAGTTCTTC. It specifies CASRRGLAGGDEQFF.

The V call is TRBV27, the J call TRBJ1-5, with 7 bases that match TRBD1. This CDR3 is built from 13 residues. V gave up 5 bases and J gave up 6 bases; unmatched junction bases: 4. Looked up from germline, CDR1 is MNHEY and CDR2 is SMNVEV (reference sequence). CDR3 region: CASSEQGFQPQHF. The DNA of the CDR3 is TGTGCCAGCAGTGAACAGGGGTTTCAGCCCCAGCATTTT.

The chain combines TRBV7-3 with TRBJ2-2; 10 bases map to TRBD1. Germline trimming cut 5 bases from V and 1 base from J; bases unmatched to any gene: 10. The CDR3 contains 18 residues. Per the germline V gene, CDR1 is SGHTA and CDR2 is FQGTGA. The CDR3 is CASSPRTGGTKNTGELFF. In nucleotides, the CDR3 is TGTGCCAGCAGCCCAAGGACAGGGGGGACTAAGAACACCGGGGAGCTGTTTTTT.

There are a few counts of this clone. The CDR3 DNA follows: TGCGCCAGCAGCTTGGGGGCAGGGCGGAACACTGAAGCTTTCTTT. This codes for CASSLGAGRNTEAFF. The rearrangement joins TRBV5-1 to TRBJ1-1; a weak D match, TRBD1 (5 bases). Per the germline V gene, CDR1 is SGHRS and CDR2 is YFSETQ. The CDR3 is 15 amino acids. With 0 bases removed from V and 1 base from J, the gap between germline ends came to 10 bases.

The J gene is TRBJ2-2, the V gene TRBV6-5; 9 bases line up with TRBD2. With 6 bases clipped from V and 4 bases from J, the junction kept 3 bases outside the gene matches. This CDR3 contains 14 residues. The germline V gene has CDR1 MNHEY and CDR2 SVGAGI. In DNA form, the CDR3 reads TGTGCCAGCAGGGCGGGAGGGGGCACCGGGGAGCTGTTTTTT. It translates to CASRAGGGTGELFF.

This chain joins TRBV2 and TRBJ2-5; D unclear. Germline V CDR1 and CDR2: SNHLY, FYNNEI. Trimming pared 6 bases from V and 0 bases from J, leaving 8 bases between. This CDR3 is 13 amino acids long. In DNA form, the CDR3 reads TGTGCCAGCAGCCTAAAGTACCAAGAGACCCAGTACTTC. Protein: CASSLKYQETQYF.

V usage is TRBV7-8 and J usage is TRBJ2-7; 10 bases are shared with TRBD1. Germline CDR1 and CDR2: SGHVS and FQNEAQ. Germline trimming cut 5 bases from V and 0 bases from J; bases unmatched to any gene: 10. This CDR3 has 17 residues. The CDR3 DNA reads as TGTGCCAGCAGCCCTAGGCTAAGGACAGGGGGCTCCTACGAGCAGTACTTC. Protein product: CASSPRLRTGGSYEQYF.

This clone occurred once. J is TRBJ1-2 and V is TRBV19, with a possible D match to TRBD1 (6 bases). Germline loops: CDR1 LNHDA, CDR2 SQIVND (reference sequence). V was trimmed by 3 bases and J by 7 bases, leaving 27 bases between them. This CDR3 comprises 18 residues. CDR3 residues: CASSIPYLELDSFLGYTF. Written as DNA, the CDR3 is TGTGCCAGTAGTATTCCCTATCTGGAACTGGACAGTTTCCTTGGCTACACCTTC.